The clone carrying this T cell receptor (beta chain) was found once. Its antigen is not identified. This sample was taken from a study of cytomegalovirus exposure and HLA in healthy donors. The study, taken as a whole, reports: CMV serostatus was the sole immune exposure data available.

The V and J ends lost 4 bases and 10 bases respectively, with 15 bases between them. The CDR3 runs to 14 residues. CDR1 and CDR2 from the germline V gene are SGHNT and YYREEE (reference sequence). The PCR employed 60 Vbeta primers together with 13 Jbeta primers. Using immunoSEQ multiplex PCR, the repertoire was profiled, and TCRdb retains in-frame clones only, with some absent. Of roughly 150,000 clones in the sample, around 75% were seen once. The receptor's source is a male donor in good health and CMV-seronegative. The chain links TRBV5-4 to TRBJ1-6; possibly TRBD1 for D (6 bases). Source material: PBMCs. CDR3 amino acids: CASSIPGEGSPLHF. The CDR3 nucleotides are TGTGCCAGCAGCATACCAGGGGAAGGATCACCCCTCCACTTT.